One T cell receptor (beta chain) is described in this entry. V dropped 2 bases and J dropped 2; count of bases not matched to a gene: 5. The CDR3 length is 16 residues. In germline, CDR1 is MNHEY, CDR2 SVGAGI. The source of the sample is a study of blood T cell repertoires in COVID-19. Study summary: The cDNA or gDNA used as material had been derived from T cells, B-cell-depleted T cells, or PBMCs.

In the source study's methods: Estimated nucleated cell counts came from reference gene primer amplification. The table came from immunoSEQ multiplex PCR; TCRdb's copy has only in-frame clones and leaves some out. V, J and clone size are those of that table, while D and trimming were read from the DNA. This table has about 120,000 clones, 85% to 90% appearing once. This clonotype was obtained from a man aged 65 to 79 with active or convalescent COVID-19. The sequenced sample consisted of peripheral blood. The chain combines TRBV6-5 with TRBJ1-2; TRBD1 matches at 10 bases. The CDR3 bases are TGTGCCAGCAGTTACGACGGGACAGGGGCCAACTATGGCTACACCTTC. Amino acids: CASSYDGTGANYGYTF.